Below are 7 T cell receptor beta chains sequenced from a single sample in a study of T cell responses to AZD1222 COVID-19 vaccine (dated by TCRdb to 2020 to 2022). The library was obtained by the immunoSEQ multiplex PCR assay. The clones in this table, taken by TCRdb from immuneACCESS, are in-frame only. Not every clone is retained; where verified, under half of the shortfall comes from an unresolved V gene, and the cause of the rest is unknown. The sample table contains some 150,000 clones; only one count was recorded for approximately 88% of them. Roughly 15% of the sample is taken by the ten largest. This specimen's time point label, per the study, means: baseline before first vaccination. The sequencing here drew on peripheral blood, taken on day 0 of AZD1222 vaccination. Every receptor here comes from an adult in good health.

CDR3 amino acids: CASSRDGGRDTQYF. In nucleotides, the CDR3 is TGTGCCAGCAGCAGGGACGGGGGGCGCGATACGCAGTATTTT. V usage is TRBV5-4 and J usage is TRBJ2-3; maybe TRBD2 (7 bases). CDR1 SGHNT and CDR2 YYREEE come from the germline V gene (reference sequence). V shed 4 bases and J shed 6 bases, with 15 bases lying between them. This CDR3 region has 14 residues.

This chain joins TRBV30 and TRBJ1-1; D call uncertain. In germline, CDR1 is GTSNPN, CDR2 SVGIG (reference sequence). V lost 2 bases and J 5 bases, leaving 12 bases between the germline ends. CDR3 length: 13 amino acids. Here the CDR3 reads CAWSLQRTTEAFF. CDR3 bases: TGTGCCTGGAGTCTCCAGAGAACGACTGAAGCTTTCTTT.

This clone turned up a few times. The chain recombines TRBV5-1 with TRBJ1-2; D is undetermined. Germline V gene lookup returns CDR1 SGHRS and CDR2 YFSETQ. V was trimmed by 0 bases and J by 8 bases, leaving 11 bases between them. This CDR3 is built from 13 residues. The CDR3 region is CASSLERGRGYTF. Here the CDR3 DNA reads TGCGCCAGCAGCTTGGAACGGGGTCGGGGCTACACCTTC.

The chain is built from TRBV27 and TRBJ1-3, with 8 nucleotides matching TRBD1. CDR1 is MNHEY and CDR2 is SMNVEV in the germline V gene (reference sequence). The CDR3 is 20 residues long. The trim removed 1 base at V and 3 bases at J, leaving 17 bases unmatched. The CDR3 nucleotides read TGTGCCAGCAGTTTATACGCTAGTTGGACTACAGGGGGTGGTGGAAACACCATATATTTT. As protein: CASSLYASWTTGGGGNTIYF.

The V and J genes are TRBV3-1 (or the pseudogene TRBV3-2) and TRBJ1-6; unclear D gene. V gave up 7 bases and J gave up 0 bases, with 4 bases separating them. In germline, CDR1 is LGHDT, CDR2 YNNKEL (reference sequence). The CDR3 is 13 amino acids. The CDR3 nucleotides read TGTGCCAGCAAAAGCTCCTATAATTCACCCCTCCACTTT. It codes for CASKSSYNSPLHF.

The rearrangement links TRBV6-2 or TRBV6-3 to TRBJ2-1; D remains unclear. The CDR3 extends over 14 amino acids. Germline V lookup: CDR1 MNHEY, CDR2 SVGEGT. V lost 4 bases, J lost 4 bases, and 11 bases lay in between. CDR3 coding DNA: TGTGCCAGCAGTTTGGCCAGCCCTTACAATGAGCAGTTCTTC. Residues: CASSLASPYNEQFF.

This sequence joins TRBV4-3 and TRBJ1-2, with 7 bases lining up with TRBD1. The CDR3 length is 16 residues. J lost 4 bases, V lost 0 bases, and 8 bases had no gene match. Germline V gives CDR1 LGHNA, CDR2 YSLEER. CDR3 sequence reads: CASSQDLWTGRYGYTF. In DNA, the CDR3 is TGCGCCAGCAGCCAAGACCTCTGGACAGGTCGCTATGGCTACACCTTC.